This TCR beta chain was sequenced in a study of T cell clones after liver transplantation. On the study more broadly: Samples came from ITN030ST, which attempted immunosuppression withdrawal within 2 years of liver transplantation. Blood was drawn pre-transplant, before withdrawal, and after full or failed withdrawal. Tolerance: complete withdrawal held at least one year, liver enzymes staying within twice normal. General study points: Post-transplant, graft-donor-reactive CD4 TCRbeta sequences in blood dropped significantly in 5 of 8 subjects.

The table came from immunoSEQ multiplex PCR; TCRdb's copy has only in-frame clones and leaves some out. The sample contains tens of thousands of clones, 78% of which appear only once. There are a few counts of this clone. Its antigen is unidentified. This CDR3 contains 12 residues. The V end was cut by 1 base, the J end by 6 bases, with 8 bases between. Germline assignment: CDR1 SGHDT and CDR2 YYEEEE. Here the sequenced sample was CD8+ T cells from blood, taken 52 to 60 months after liver transplant. The clonotype comes from a human patient who received a liver transplant. The graft donor may have given rise to some T cells. The rearrangement joins TRBV5-6 to TRBJ2-7; D remains ambiguous. The CDR3 spells CASSLLRTEQYF. In DNA, the CDR3 is TGTGCCAGCAGCTTGTTGAGGACCGAGCAGTACTTC.